This T cell receptor (beta chain) was identified in a study of T cell responses to AZD1222 COVID-19 vaccine. With regard to this clone: The antigen remains unidentified.

Per the germline V gene, CDR1 is SGHTA and CDR2 is FQGTGA. The CDR3 runs to 15 residues. Trimming took 2 bases from V and 2 from J; bases not matched to a gene: 2. TCRdb keeps only in-frame clones here, not all; method: immunoSEQ multiplex PCR. Here the sample spans around 150,000 clones, about nine tenths being singletons. Broader study findings: Spike was spanned by vaccine-associated CD4 TCRs, with dominance at 160-218 and 743-854.

The sequencing here drew on peripheral blood, taken 28 days after the second AZD1222 dose. This chain connects TRBV7-3 to TRBJ2-1; TRBD2 matches 8 bases. The TCR originated in an adult who received the AZD1222 COVID-19 vaccine. In DNA form, the CDR3 reads TGTGCCAGCAGCTTAGCGGGAGGAACCTACAATGAGCAGTTCTTC. Protein product: CASSLAGGTYNEQFF. The entire variable domain, with the rest obtained from reference TRBV7-3 and TRBJ2-1, is as follows: GAGVSQTPSNKVTEKGKYVELRCDPISGHTALYWYRQSLGQGPEFLIYFQGTGAADDSGLPNDRFFAVRPEGSVSTLKIQRTERGDSAVYLCASSLAGGTYNEQFFGPGTRLTVL.